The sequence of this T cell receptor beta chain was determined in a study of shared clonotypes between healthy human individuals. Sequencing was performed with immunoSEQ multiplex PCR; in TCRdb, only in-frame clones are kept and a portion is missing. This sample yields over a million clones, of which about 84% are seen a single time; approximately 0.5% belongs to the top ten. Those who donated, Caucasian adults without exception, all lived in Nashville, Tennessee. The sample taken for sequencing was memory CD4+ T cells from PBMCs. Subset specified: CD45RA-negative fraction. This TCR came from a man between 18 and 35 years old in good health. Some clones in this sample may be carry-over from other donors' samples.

CDR3: CAIRPPAGGYEQYF. CDR3 bases: TGTGCCATCAGACCCCCCGCGGGAGGTTACGAGCAGTACTTC. V and J are TRBV10-3 and TRBJ2-7, with 8 bases identical to TRBD2. The CDR3 is 14 residues long. Trimming took 6 bases from V and 4 from J; bases not matched to a gene: 8. CDR1 and CDR2 from the germline V gene are ENHRY and SYGVKD.